This TCR delta chain was documented in a study of gamma-delta T cells after stem cell transplantation. This clone was seen only a few times. An end of the junction differs from the germline gene, which may be a read error. The same CDR3 arises from other DNA sequences in this sample as well. TCRdb re-processed the RT-PCR reads using CATT. The sample shows thousands of delta-chain clones, around 4.3% of them seen only once. This CDR3 is 16 amino acids long. Germline V gene data show CDR1 as GEAIGNYY and CDR2 as EKD. The specimen sequenced was gamma-delta T cells. The receptor was derived from a human donor. It is not recorded whose cells these are; they may come from a transplant donor. The chain uses TRDV2 and TRDJ1, with TRDD3 identical over 11 bases. The DNA for the CDR3 is TGCGCCTGTGACTCTATTTTACTGGGGGATAGAGATAAACTCATCTTT. The encoded protein is CACDSILLGDRDKLIF.